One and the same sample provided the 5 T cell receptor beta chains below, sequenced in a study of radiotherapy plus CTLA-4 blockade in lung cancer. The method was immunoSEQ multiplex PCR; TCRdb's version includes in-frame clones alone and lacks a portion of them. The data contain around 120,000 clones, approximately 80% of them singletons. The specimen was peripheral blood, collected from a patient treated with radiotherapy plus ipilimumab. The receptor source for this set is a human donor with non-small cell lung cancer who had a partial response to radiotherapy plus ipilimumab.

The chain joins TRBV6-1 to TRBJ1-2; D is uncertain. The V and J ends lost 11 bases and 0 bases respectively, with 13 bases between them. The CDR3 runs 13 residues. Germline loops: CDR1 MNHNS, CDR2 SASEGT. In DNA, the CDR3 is TGTGCCTCTGTCGACAATACTAACTATGGCTACACCTTC. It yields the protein CASVDNTNYGYTF.

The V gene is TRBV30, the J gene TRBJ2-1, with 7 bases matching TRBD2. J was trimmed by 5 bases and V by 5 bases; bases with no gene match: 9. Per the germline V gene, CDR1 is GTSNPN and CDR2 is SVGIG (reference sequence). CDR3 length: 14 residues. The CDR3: CAWRGSYMNNEQFF. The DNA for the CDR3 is TGTGCCTGGCGCGGGAGCTACATGAACAATGAGCAGTTCTTC.

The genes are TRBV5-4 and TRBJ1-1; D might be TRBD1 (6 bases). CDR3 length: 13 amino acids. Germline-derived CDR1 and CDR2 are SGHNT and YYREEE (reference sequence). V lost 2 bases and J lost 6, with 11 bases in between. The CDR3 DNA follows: TGTGCCAGCAGCTTACAGGGTATACCTGAAGCTTTCTTT. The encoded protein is CASSLQGIPEAFF. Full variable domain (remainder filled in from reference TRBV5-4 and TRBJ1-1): ETGVTQSPTHLIKTRGQQVTLRCSSQSGHNTVSWYQQALGQGPQFIFQYYREEENGRGNFPPRFSGLQFPNYSSELNVNALELDDSALYLCASSLQGIPEAFFGQGTRLTVV.

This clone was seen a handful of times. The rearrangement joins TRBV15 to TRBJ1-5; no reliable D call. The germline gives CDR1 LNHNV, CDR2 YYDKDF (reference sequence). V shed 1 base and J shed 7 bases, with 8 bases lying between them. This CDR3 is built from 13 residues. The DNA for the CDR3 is TGTGCCACCAGCAGAGTAGTGCGCCAGCCCCAGCATTTT. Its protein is CATSRVVRQPQHF.

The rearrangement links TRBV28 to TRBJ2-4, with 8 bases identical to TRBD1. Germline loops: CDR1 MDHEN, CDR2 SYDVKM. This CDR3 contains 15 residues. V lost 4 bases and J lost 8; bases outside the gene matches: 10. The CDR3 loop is CASSSQGQGADIQYF. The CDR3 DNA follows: TGTGCCAGCAGTTCCCAAGGGCAGGGGGCGGACATTCAGTACTTC.